Described below is a single T cell receptor beta chain sequence and its context. Its cognate antigen is unknown. At one boundary the junction diverges from the germline segment, which might be a read error. The germline V gene has CDR1 SGDLS and CDR2 YYNGEE. CDR3 length: 13 residues. These data come from a study of CD8 T cells in Susac syndrome. Points from the study as a whole: A relatively small number of individuals underwent TCR sequencing and HLA analysis.

Sequencing of TCR beta was performed on blood CD8+ and CD4+ T cells. Negative isolation was used for CD8+ and CD4+ T cells, and FACS enrichment was applied to TEMRA cells. The RNA input was roughly 0.45 to 1 ug, and it was reverse transcribed with random hexamers. In TCRdb, the immunoSEQ multiplex PCR reads were re-called with MiXCR into one record per CDR3 protein. This table holds more than 150,000 distinct CDR3 sequences, roughly 95% found once. The sequence came from a human donor with multiple sclerosis. The V and J genes are TRBV9 and TRBJ1-2; the D gene is possibly TRBD1 (5 bases). Sequenced input: CD8+ T cells from PBMCs. CDR3 sequence: CATSGGGQYGYTF. The CDR3 DNA reads TGTGCCACCAGCGGGGGTGGGCAATATGGCTACACCTTC.